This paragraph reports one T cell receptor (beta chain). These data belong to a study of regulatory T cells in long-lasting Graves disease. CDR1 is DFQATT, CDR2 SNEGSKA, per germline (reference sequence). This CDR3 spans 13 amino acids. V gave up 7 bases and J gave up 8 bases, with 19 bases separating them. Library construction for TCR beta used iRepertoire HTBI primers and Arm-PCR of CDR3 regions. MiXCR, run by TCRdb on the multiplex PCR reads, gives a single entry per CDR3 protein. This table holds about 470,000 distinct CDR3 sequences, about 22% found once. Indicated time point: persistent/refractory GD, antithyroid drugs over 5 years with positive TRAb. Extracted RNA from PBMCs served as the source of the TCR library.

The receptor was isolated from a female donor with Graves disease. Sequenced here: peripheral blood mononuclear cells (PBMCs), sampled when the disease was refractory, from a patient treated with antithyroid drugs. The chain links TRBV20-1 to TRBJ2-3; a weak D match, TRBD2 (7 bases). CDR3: CSVVKGGSRTQYF. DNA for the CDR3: TGCAGTGTTGTTAAGGGGGGGAGTCGTACGCAGTATTTT.